This T cell receptor beta chain was captured in a study of blood T cell repertoires in COVID-19 (dated by TCRdb to the early 2020s). Study-level background: Samples from collaborators originated in the United States, Italy and Spain and spanned both the acute and convalescent phases of COVID-19. The material from the prospective study consisted of cDNA or gDNA derived from T cells, B-cell-depleted T cells, or PBMCs. Subjects who had been exposed to COVID-19, were actively infected with it, or had recovered from it provided the deeply sampled blood TCRbeta repertoires that made up the dataset. The repertoires were released in a freely available public database meant as a resource for research on the immune response to SARS-CoV-2. Samples came from the ongoing ImmuneRACE study (first 160 participants) plus 1,254 subjects from 6 global collaborators. Sample metadata almost always included a de-identified subject ID, COVID-19 status, age in years and sex. HLA class I and class II types, where available, came from metadata supplied by the sample provider rather than from assay-based typing.

Study-wide conclusions, independent of this receptor: Clinical and demographic metadata were provided uncurated, with the amount varying by source and participant.

TCRbeta CDR3 regions were amplified from genomic DNA by means of the immunoSEQ Assay, a bias-controlled multiplex PCR. The study's own analysis went as follows. The number of nucleated cells in each sample was estimated by amplification of reference gene primers within the assay. Sequence reads were collapsed and filtered to measure the absolute abundance of every unique TCRbeta CDR3 rearrangement. For each sample, productive Simpson clonality was calculated as the square root of Simpson's diversity index over productive rearrangements. TCRdb obtained this table from immuneACCESS and retained in-frame rearrangements with V and J assigned. These tables miss some clones; where compared with another copy, unresolved V genes account for less than half of the shortfall, and the remainder is unexplained. V, J and clone size are taken as reported in that table, and D and trimming were inferred from the DNA itself. The sample records around 150,000 clones, over 65% of which are singletons. Clones ranked in the top ten supply 7% to 9% of the sample.

Each collaborating institution followed its own protocols to collect whole blood in K2EDTA tubes. For TCRbeta analysis, collaborators shipped samples as frozen whole blood, isolated PBMCs, or DNA extracted from either of those sample types. The CDR3 sequence holds 21 residues, the cysteine and phenylalanine included. Of the read, only the CDR3 DNA is kept; its 63 bases are in frame from base 1. Comments on this clone: Which antigen it targets is not known. No qualities accompany the bases; no much larger clone lies one base away.

The chain is assembled from TRBV21-1 and TRBJ1-3; the tabulated D call, TRBD1, remains unverified against the DNA. TRBV21-1 represents a pseudogene. Sequencing was done on a sample of peripheral blood. The receptor comes from a man aged 60 to 75 with acute or convalescent COVID-19. DNA sequence: TGTGCCAGCAGCAAGTTTACAGGGGCGCTCGGGGGCCGAATCTCTGGAAACACCATATATTTT. Translated, this gives CASSKFTGALGGRISGNTIYF.